This entry lists 10 T cell receptor beta chains sequenced from one sample in a study of vaccination and CD4 T cells after COVID-19. No cognate antigen is known for these TCRs. The Oncomine TCR Beta short-read assay was applied to DNA of cultured CD4+ T cells. Cultured CD4+ T cells yielded the extracted genomic DNA. In TCRdb, the PCR reads were re-called with MiXCR into one record per CDR3 protein. The sample lists about 11,000 distinct CDR3 sequences; roughly 40% were seen once. This sample's treatment: approximately nine-day PBMC culture with coronavirus spike peptide pools or control peptides (ViraFEST assay). CD4+ T cells that came from the unexposed donor were collected before the COVID-19 pandemic (2011-2018). Sample: CD4+ T cells from blood, cultured in vitro. The origin of the receptors is a human donor in good health.

The rearrangement uses TRBV9 and TRBJ1-1; 10 positions agree with TRBD1. The CDR3 spans 15 residues. Germline CDR1 is SGDLS and CDR2 is YYNGEE. V was pared by 3 bases and J by 3 bases, with 5 bases of the junction left unmatched. The CDR3 sequence: CASSATGGADTEAFF. DNA of the CDR3: TGTGCCAGCAGCGCGACAGGGGGCGCGGACACTGAAGCTTTCTTT.

The chain carries TRBV6-1 and TRBJ1-2, with 10 bases fitting TRBD1. There are 12 residues in the CDR3. Per germline, CDR1 MNHNS and CDR2 SASEGT. The V segment lost 6 bases and the J segment 6 bases; nucleotides outside the gene matches: 1. CDR3 DNA: TGTGCCAGCAGGGGACAGGGGCATGGCTACACCTTC. Protein product: CASRGQGHGYTF.

This clonotype has only a few counts. V gene TRBV24-1 combines with J gene TRBJ1-1; D gene unclear. Deletions cut 3 bases from V and 1 base from J, with 11 bases between. Germline lookup yields CDR1 KGHDR and CDR2 SFDVKD. The CDR3 loop spans 15 amino acids. CDR3 DNA: TGTGCCACCAGTGATCCCTCCGGGTCGAACACTGAAGCTTTCTTT. Translation gives CATSDPSGSNTEAFF.

This chain links TRBV6-1 with TRBJ2-7, with D tentatively TRBD1 (6 bases). The better agreement between TRBJ2-5 and the DNA end casts doubt on the J call. Germline V gives CDR1 MNHNS, CDR2 SASEGT. This CDR3 is built from 12 residues. The chain's CDR3 is CASRDRKETQYF. DNA for the CDR3: TGTGCCAGCAGGGACAGAAAGGAGACCCAGTACTTC.

The chain is built from TRBV5-1 and TRBJ2-7; perhaps D is TRBD1 or TRBD2 (5 bases each). Germline values: CDR1 SGHRS, CDR2 YFSETQ. The CDR3 totals 12 residues. Trimming stripped 3 bases from V and 3 bases from J, with 7 bases between. The CDR3 loop reads CASSWDGYEQYF. The CDR3 nucleotides are TGCGCCAGCAGCTGGGACGGCTACGAGCAGTACTTC.

V usage is TRBV28 and J usage is TRBJ1-5, with no clear D. Germline CDR1 reads MDHEN; CDR2 reads SYDVKM. The germline V and J ends were trimmed by 4 bases and 6 bases, with 16 bases remaining between them. The CDR3 contains 15 residues. CDR3: CASSSGINIGQPQHF. The CDR3 nucleotides are TGTGCCAGCAGTTCCGGGATAAATATTGGTCAGCCCCAGCATTTT.

This clonotype has more than one count but fewer than ten. The genes are TRBV7-9 and TRBJ1-2, with 9 bases lining up with TRBD1. Looked up from germline, CDR1 is SEHNR and CDR2 is FQNEAQ (reference sequence). This CDR3 has 16 amino acids. V was clipped by 5 bases and J by 2 bases; unmatched bases: 9. The CDR3 is CASSTGTGKMNYGYTF. The DNA of the CDR3 is TGTGCCAGCAGCACCGGGACAGGGAAGATGAACTATGGCTACACCTTC. The whole variable domain, remainder taken from reference TRBV7-9 and TRBJ1-2, is DTGVSQNPRHKITKRGQNVTFRCDPISEHNRLYWYRQTLGQGPEFLTYFQNEAQLEKSRLLSDRFSAERPKGSFSTLEIQRTEQGDSAMYLCASSTGTGKMNYGYTFGSGTRLTVV.

The CDR3 is CASSIGRLAGGNEQFF. DNA for the CDR3: TGTGCCAGTAGTATAGGCCGACTAGCGGGAGGTAATGAGCAGTTCTTC. The rearrangement joins TRBV19 to TRBJ2-1; 13 nucleotides agree with TRBD2. Per the germline V gene, CDR1 is LNHDA and CDR2 is SQIVND (reference sequence). V was pared by 1 base and J by 7 bases, with 4 bases of the junction left unmatched. The length of the CDR3 is 16 residues.

The chain recombines TRBV27 with TRBJ2-1; 11 bases agree with TRBD2. CDR1 is MNHEY, CDR2 SMNVEV, per germline (reference sequence). The trim removed 3 bases at V and 8 bases at J, leaving 9 bases unmatched. The CDR3 consists of 16 residues. The CDR3 is CASSFFSGRAPHEQFF. The CDR3 bases are TGTGCCAGCAGTTTCTTTAGCGGGAGGGCCCCCCATGAGCAGTTCTTC.

This clonotype was observed a few times. In DNA form, the CDR3 reads TGTGCCAGCAGCCCGGGAGGTGGGCCCCATCAGCCCCAGCATTTT. Translated: CASSPGGGPHQPQHF. The rearrangement joins TRBV7-2 to TRBJ1-5, with D unclear. The CDR3 loop spans 15 amino acids. In germline, CDR1 is SGHTA, CDR2 FQGNSA. Trimming took 5 bases from V and 5 from J, leaving 16 bases between them.